These 5 T cell receptor beta chains originate from one sample sequenced in a study of liver allograft versus peripheral blood T cells. Study-wide background: Graft-liver T cell receptor repertoires were compared against recipient peripheral blood repertoires.

TCRdb re-called the reads with MiXCR, one entry per CDR3 protein. This sample has more than 2,500 distinct CDR3 sequences, with around 17% found just once. Receptor source: a human patient who had a liver transplant. Some T cells may have come from the graft donor.

This clonotype is medium-sized in the sample. J is TRBJ2-1 and V is TRBV6-5, with a possible D match to TRBD2 (6 bases). Germline V lookup: CDR1 MNHEY, CDR2 SVGAGI. The CDR3 totals 14 residues. Trimming took 2 bases from V and 6 from J, leaving 11 bases between them. The CDR3 sequence: CASSYGGSPNEQFF. The DNA for the CDR3 is TGTGCCAGCAGTTACGGAGGGTCACCCAATGAGCAGTTCTTC.

As regards this clonotype: A clone one base away is much larger, so this may be a read error. This chain uses TRBV7-9 with TRBJ2-7; 12 bases are a match to TRBD1. Per germline, CDR1 SEHNR and CDR2 FQNEAQ (reference sequence). With 10 bases clipped from V and 7 bases from J, the junction kept 5 bases outside the gene matches. The CDR3 runs to 12 residues. The DNA for the CDR3 is TGTGCCAATAGGGACAGGGGGCTTGAGCAGTACTTC. Its protein is CANRDRGLEQYF.

In regard to this clonotype: This probably arose from a read error, given a far larger clone one base away. The J gene is TRBJ2-7, the V gene TRBV13; 11 bases match TRBD2. Per the germline V gene, CDR1 is PRHDT and CDR2 is FYEKMQ (reference sequence). The CDR3 contains 14 residues. Germline trimming cut 5 bases from V and 7 bases from J; bases unmatched to any gene: 7. CDR3 region: CASSPSGGYNEQYF. CDR3 sequence (DNA): TGTGCCAGCAGCCCTAGCGGGGGGTACAATGAGCAGTACTTC.

The chain employs TRBV27 and TRBJ2-2; 10 nucleotides agree with TRBD2. Unmatched junction bases numbered 2, after V lost 6 bases and J lost 1 base. The CDR3 is made up of 15 amino acids. Germline assignment: CDR1 MNHEY and CDR2 SMNVEV (reference sequence). CDR3 DNA sequence: TGTGCCAGCAGACGGACTAGCGGGAACACCGGGGAGCTGTTTTTT. Its translation is CASRRTSGNTGELFF.

This clonotype was recorded many times. The chain employs TRBV6-1 and TRBJ2-7; D is undetermined. The CDR3 has 16 amino acids. Germline CDR1 and CDR2: MNHNS and SASEGT. V was clipped by 4 bases and J by 3 bases, with 19 bases between them. The CDR3: CASSVLVSPYSYEQYF. The DNA for the CDR3 is TGTGCCAGCAGTGTTCTAGTGAGTCCTTATAGCTACGAGCAGTACTTC.